This TCR beta chain was observed in a study of OX40 agonist ivuxolimab in advanced cancers. This CDR3 spans 15 amino acids. V was clipped by 1 base and J by 6 bases; unmatched bases: 7. Germline loops: CDR1 SGHNT, CDR2 YYREEE (reference sequence). Clones were sequenced by immunoSEQ multiplex PCR, and TCRdb holds only the in-frame ones, with some missing. The sample includes approximately 30,000 clones, 80% to 90% of them seen just once. The sample in question was CD4+ or CD8+ T cells sorted from blood, obtained in a trial of the OX40 agonist ivuxolimab. The TCR sequence derives from an adult with an advanced solid tumor such as melanoma, head and neck, liver or kidney cancer. The chain couples TRBV5-4 to TRBJ2-3; 8 bases align to TRBD1. CDR3 region: CASSLLSRDRDTQYF. The CDR3 nucleotides are TGTGCCAGCAGCTTGCTGTCCCGGGACAGGGATACGCAGTATTTT.